This T cell receptor (beta chain) was retrieved from a study of T cells expressing NK-cell markers. Study as a whole: Each TCR beta repertoire originated in sorted T cells that were CD3+CD56+NKG2C+, CD3+CD56+NKG2C- or CD3+CD56-NKG2C+. Broader study findings: Whether expanded NKG2C+ T cell clones were HCMV-specific remained unclear.

The CDR3 extends over 15 amino acids. Remarks on this clonotype: Its antigen remains unidentified.

TCR beta cDNA was made by 5'RACE template switching with UMIs. Following a re-call of the 5' RACE reads, TCRdb has one entry per CDR3 protein and lacks DNA. The listing contains fewer than 400,000 distinct CDR3 sequences. Specimen: blood T cells: a sorted CD56 or NKG2C T cell subset, CD4+ or CD8+ T cells, or bulk PBMC T cells (not recorded which). The clonotype originates from a woman aged 50 to 60 in good health. This chain links TRBV12-3 or TRBV12-4 with TRBJ2-7; the TCRdb D gene call, TRBD1, has no DNA to confirm it. CDR3 amino acids: CASRHGTGQQGEQYF.